This passage covers 6 T cell receptor beta chains from one sample sequenced in a study of cytomegalovirus exposure and HLA in healthy donors. The PCR was carried out with 60 Vbeta primers and 13 Jbeta primers. Using immunoSEQ multiplex PCR, the repertoire was profiled, and TCRdb retains in-frame clones only, with some absent. Of some 150,000 clones in the sample, approximately 80% were seen once. Sequenced input: PBMCs. The receptors here all came from a man younger than 40 in good health and CMV-seropositive.

The chain recombines TRBV11-2 with TRBJ2-3; unclear D gene. V lost 6 bases and J 2 bases, leaving 12 bases between the germline ends. The germline V gene has CDR1 SGHAT and CDR2 FQNNGV. The length of the CDR3 is 14 residues. The CDR3: CASRPLSLTDTQYF. The DNA for the CDR3 is TGTGCCAGCAGACCCCTTAGCCTCACAGATACGCAGTATTTT.

The chain links TRBV27 to TRBJ2-3; TRBD2 matches at 8 bases. The germline V gene has CDR1 MNHEY and CDR2 SMNVEV (reference sequence). CDR3 size: 17 residues. Trimming took 9 bases from V and 3 from J; bases not matched to a gene: 17. The CDR3 sequence is CARLDSTGGQVTDTQYF. The CDR3, as DNA: TGTGCCAGGCTGGATTCGACGGGAGGGCAGGTTACAGATACGCAGTATTTT.

The genes are TRBV7-2 and TRBJ2-1; D unresolved. The CDR3 has 15 amino acids. Trimming left V 5 bases short and J 2 bases short, with 13 bases between. Germline V CDR1 and CDR2: SGHTA, FQGNSA. The chain's CDR3 is CASSVRLDPYNEQFF. The CDR3 DNA sequence: TGTGCCAGCAGCGTCCGACTTGACCCCTACAATGAGCAGTTCTTC.

The V call is TRBV28, the J call TRBJ2-7; no reliable D call. Germline CDR1 MDHEN, CDR2 SYDVKM. The CDR3 totals 15 residues. Trimming removed 5 bases from V and 4 bases from J, with 18 bases in between. The CDR3 loop reads CASSEVTDAFYEQYF. The CDR3 DNA sequence: TGTGCCAGCAGTGAGGTAACCGACGCGTTTTACGAGCAGTACTTC.

The genes are TRBV14 and TRBJ2-7; TRBD1 might be the D (5 bases). The CDR3 length is 14 residues. The V end was cut by 4 bases, the J end by 6 bases, with 16 bases between. Germline assignment: CDR1 SGHDN and CDR2 FVKESK. For the CDR3, the DNA is TGTGCCAGCAGCCCCGGAATCAGGGATAGCGAGCAGTACTTC. It is translated as CASSPGIRDSEQYF.

V and J are TRBV7-9 and TRBJ1-6, with D maybe TRBD1 (6 bases). Looked up from germline, CDR1 is SEHNR and CDR2 is FQNEAQ (reference sequence). The length of the CDR3 is 14 residues. The V gene lost 7 bases and the J gene lost 7 bases, with 14 bases spanning the gap. CDR3 loop: CASTQGSWNSPLHF. The CDR3 DNA follows: TGTGCCAGCACCCAGGGGTCGTGGAATTCACCCCTCCACTTT.